The text below deals with one T cell receptor beta chain. The data were taken from a study of control samples from healthy donors and cancer patients. Trimming cost V 1 base and J 8 bases, with 6 bases left between them. CDR3 size: 12 residues. CDR1 and CDR2 (germline): SGHTA, FQGNSA. The repertoire was sequenced with immunoSEQ multiplex PCR; TCRdb's copy has only in-frame clones and lacks some. The sample lists 120,000 or so clones, around 94% occurring once. Specimen: PBMCs. The sequence came from a man aged 80 or over with head and neck cancer. The chain couples TRBV7-2 to TRBJ2-1, with no clear D. CDR3 sequence reads: CASSLDLHEQFF. Written as DNA, the CDR3 is TGTGCCAGCAGCTTAGATCTTCATGAGCAGTTCTTC.